This paragraph reports one TCR beta chain. Its specificity is not known. This entry belongs to a study of cytomegalovirus exposure and HLA in healthy donors. Study-level results: Later analysis reportedly placed an Asian-associated ancestry cluster below the approximately 730-donor mean in N-insertions. A later analysis linked a missense variant in DCLRE1C to the trimming of TCR beta V and J genes. HLA alleles were associated with 18,000 or so TCR beta sequences in a later analysis at 0.05 false discovery rate. Available immune exposure information covered CMV serostatus only.

Both 60 Vbeta primers and 13 Jbeta primers went into the PCR. Repertoires were generated with immunoSEQ multiplex PCR, while TCRdb's copy carries only in-frame clones and drops some. The repertoire has 150,000 to 200,000 clones, 60% to 80% of them found once; the top ten carry around 0.96%. The V gene end was trimmed by 7 bases and the J gene end by 2 bases; junction bases not matched to a gene: 9. Germline-derived CDR1 and CDR2 are LNHDA and SQIVND (reference sequence). The CDR3 is 15 residues long. This clonotype was sampled from a woman between 45 and 60 years old in good health and CMV-seropositive. The rearrangement uses TRBV19 and TRBJ1-1; the match to TRBD1 covers 8 bases. The sequencing sample was made of PBMCs. DNA for the CDR3: TGTGCCAGTACCGATGGACAGGGATCCAACACTGAAGCTTTCTTT. The encoded protein is CASTDGQGSNTEAFF.